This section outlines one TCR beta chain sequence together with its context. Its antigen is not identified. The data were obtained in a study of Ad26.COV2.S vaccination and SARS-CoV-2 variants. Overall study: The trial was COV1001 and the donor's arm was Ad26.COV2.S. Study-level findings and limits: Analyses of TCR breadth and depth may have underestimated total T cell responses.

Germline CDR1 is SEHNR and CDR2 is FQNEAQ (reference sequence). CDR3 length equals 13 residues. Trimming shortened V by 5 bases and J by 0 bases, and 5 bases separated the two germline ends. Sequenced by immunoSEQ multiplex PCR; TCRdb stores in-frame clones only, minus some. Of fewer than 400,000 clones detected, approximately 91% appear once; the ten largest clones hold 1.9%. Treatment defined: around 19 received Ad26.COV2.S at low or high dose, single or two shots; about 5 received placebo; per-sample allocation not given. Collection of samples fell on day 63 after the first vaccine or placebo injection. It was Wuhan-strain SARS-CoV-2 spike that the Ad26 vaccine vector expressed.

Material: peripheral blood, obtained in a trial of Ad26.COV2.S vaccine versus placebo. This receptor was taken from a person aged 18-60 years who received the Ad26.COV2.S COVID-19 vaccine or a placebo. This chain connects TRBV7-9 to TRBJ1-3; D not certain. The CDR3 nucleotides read TGTGCCAGCAGCCCCCCCTCTGGAAACACCATATATTTT. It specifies CASSPPSGNTIYF.